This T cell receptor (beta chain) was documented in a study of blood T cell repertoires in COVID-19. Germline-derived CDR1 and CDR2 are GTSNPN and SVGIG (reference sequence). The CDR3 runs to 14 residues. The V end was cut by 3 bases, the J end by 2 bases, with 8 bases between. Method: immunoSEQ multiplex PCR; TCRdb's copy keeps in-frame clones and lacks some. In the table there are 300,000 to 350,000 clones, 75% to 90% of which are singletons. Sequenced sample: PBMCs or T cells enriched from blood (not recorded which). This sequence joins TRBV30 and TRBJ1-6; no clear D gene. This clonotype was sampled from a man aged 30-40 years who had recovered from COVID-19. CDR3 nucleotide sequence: TGTGCCTGGAGCCTCGGTCCCTATAATTCACCCCTCCACTTT. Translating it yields CAWSLGPYNSPLHF.